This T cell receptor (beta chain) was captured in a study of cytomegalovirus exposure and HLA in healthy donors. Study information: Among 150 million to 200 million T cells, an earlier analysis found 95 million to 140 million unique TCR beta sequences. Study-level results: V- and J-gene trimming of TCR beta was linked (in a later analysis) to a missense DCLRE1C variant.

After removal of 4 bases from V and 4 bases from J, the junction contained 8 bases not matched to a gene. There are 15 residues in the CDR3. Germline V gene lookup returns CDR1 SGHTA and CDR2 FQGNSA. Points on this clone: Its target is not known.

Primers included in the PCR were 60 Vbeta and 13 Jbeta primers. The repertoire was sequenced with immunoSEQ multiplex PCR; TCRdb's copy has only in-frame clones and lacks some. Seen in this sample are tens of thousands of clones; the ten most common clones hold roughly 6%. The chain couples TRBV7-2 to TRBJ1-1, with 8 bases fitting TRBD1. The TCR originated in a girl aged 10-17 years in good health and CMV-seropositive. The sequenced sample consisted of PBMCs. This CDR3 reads CASSSPWTGTTEAFF. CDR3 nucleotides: TGTGCCAGCAGCTCCCCCTGGACAGGGACCACTGAAGCTTTCTTT.